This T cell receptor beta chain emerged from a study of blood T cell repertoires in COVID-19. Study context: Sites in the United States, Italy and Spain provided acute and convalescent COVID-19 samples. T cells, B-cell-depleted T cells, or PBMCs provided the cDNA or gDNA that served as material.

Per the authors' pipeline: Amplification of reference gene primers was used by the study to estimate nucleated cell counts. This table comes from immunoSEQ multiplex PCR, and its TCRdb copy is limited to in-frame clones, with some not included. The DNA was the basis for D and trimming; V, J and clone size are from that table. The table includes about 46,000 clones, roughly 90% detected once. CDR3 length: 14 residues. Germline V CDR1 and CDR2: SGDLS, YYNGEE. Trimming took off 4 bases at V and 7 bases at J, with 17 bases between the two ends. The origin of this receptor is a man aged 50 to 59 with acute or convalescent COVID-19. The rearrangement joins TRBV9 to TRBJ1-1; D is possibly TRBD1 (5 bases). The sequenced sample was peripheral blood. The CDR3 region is CASSPRPGGGEAFF. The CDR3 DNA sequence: TGTGCCAGCAGCCCGCGCCCGGGGGGGGGTGAAGCTTTCTTT.